This TCR beta chain is drawn from a study of CD8 T cells in ankylosing spondylitis. With regard to this clonotype: The antigen remains undetermined.

The germline V gene has CDR1 LGHDT and CDR2 YNNKEL (reference sequence). Trimming shortened V by 0 bases and J by 3 bases, and 15 bases separated the two germline ends. The CDR3 consists of 16 residues. Quantitative 5'-RACE with molecular barcodes generated TCR beta libraries. TCRdb reprocessed the 5' RACE reads with MiXCR, giving one entry per CDR3 protein. The sample comprises some 130,000 distinct CDR3 sequences, under 20% of which are singletons, and approximately 33% rests with the top ten. Study outcomes and limitations: Significant enrichment of disease-linked clones was reportedly seen in matched ankylosing spondylitis synovial fluid. Made up of fewer than ten highly homologous variants, a TCR beta motif appeared characteristic of ankylosing spondylitis blood.

Sequenced: blood, either unsorted or a sorted T cell fraction (not recorded which). The chain joins TRBV3-1 to TRBJ2-7; D gene uncertain. This TCR was sampled from a male donor with ankylosing spondylitis. This CDR3 is CASSQDHPGKYYEQYF. DNA for the CDR3: TGTGCCAGCAGCCAAGATCACCCGGGCAAGTACTACGAGCAGTACTTC.